This T cell receptor beta chain was found in a study of cytomegalovirus exposure and HLA in healthy donors. General observations from the study: Equally common other TCR beta chains were less clonally expanded than HLA-associated ones, a later analysis found. In a later analysis, TCR association rates varied by HLA locus: DRB1 most, HLA-C fewest. When analyzed later, a missense DCLRE1C variant was found to be linked to TCR beta V- and J-gene trimming.

This clone was picked up one time. Its antigen is not known. The PCR was carried out with 60 Vbeta primers and 13 Jbeta primers. The assay was immunoSEQ multiplex PCR, and TCRdb's table has in-frame clones only and misses some. Here the sample spans 100,000 to 120,000 clones, 83% being singletons. The V and J ends lost 0 bases and 11 bases respectively, with 12 bases between them. The germline V gene has CDR1 SGHDT and CDR2 YYEEEE. CDR3 length: 14 residues. The donors (healthy individuals) were bone marrow donors. This TCR came from a man between 18 and 29 years old in good health and CMV-seronegative. Specimen: PBMCs. J is TRBJ1-6 and V is TRBV5-6, with no clear D. The CDR3 bases are TGTGCCAGCAGCTTGGCCGGCGGGATCACACCCCTCCACTTT. This translates into CASSLAGGITPLHF. The full variable domain, in which reference TRBV5-6 and TRBJ1-6 provide the parts outside the CDR3, is DAGVTQSPTHLIKTRGQQVTLRCSPKSGHDTVSWYQQALGQGPQFIFQYYEEEERQRGNFPDRFSGHQFPNYSSELNVNALLLGDSALYLCASSLAGGITPLHFGNGTRLTVT.